This record looks at one T cell receptor (beta chain) sequence and its context. The healthy adult donors were HIV-negative and reported no recent acute infections or vaccinations. V trimming: 2 bases; J trimming: 3 bases; junction bases outside the gene matches: 0. The CDR3 is made up of 15 amino acids. Germline CDR1 and CDR2: LGHNA and YSLEER. Assay: immunoSEQ multiplex PCR; the TCRdb copy retains only in-frame clones and omits some. Counted here are some 2,100,000 clones, almost 96% occurring once; the ten biggest clones make up roughly 0.13%. The sample belongs to a study of shared clonotypes between healthy human individuals.

Material for sequencing was naive CD4+ T cells sorted from blood. Subset: CD45RA+ positively selected. The receptor was isolated from a man aged 18-30 years in good health. The rearrangement links TRBV4-3 to TRBJ2-2, with 10 bases identical to TRBD2. CDR3 coding DNA: TGCGCCAGCAGCCAACTAGCGGGAGACACCGGGGAGCTGTTTTTT. It is translated as CASSQLAGDTGELFF.